The 23 T cell receptor beta chains below were found in one sample sequenced in a study of T cell repertoires in cytomegalovirus infection. TCRdb independently ran MiXCR on the reads; one entry per CDR3 protein. The sample lists about 240,000 distinct CDR3 sequences; roughly an eighth were seen once. Sequenced sample: PBMCs. The receptors were sampled from a human donor in good health (CMV status not recorded). Some clones in this sample may be carry-over from other donors' samples.

This clonotype occurred many times. The chain recombines TRBV6-2 or TRBV6-3 with TRBJ1-2, with a weak D call TRBD1 (5 bases). The CDR3 totals 13 residues. The germline V gene has CDR1 MNHEY and CDR2 SVGEGT. V shed 6 bases and J shed 1 base, with 9 bases lying between them. The CDR3 is CASRPTVNYGYTF. For the CDR3, the DNA is TGTGCCAGCAGACCGACAGTTAACTATGGCTACACCTTC.

This clonotype has ten or more counts. The chain couples TRBV7-8 to TRBJ2-7; TRBD2 aligns across 13 bases. Germline CDR1 is SGHVS and CDR2 is FQNEAQ. The trim removed 4 bases at V and 2 bases at J, leaving 11 bases unmatched. There are 18 residues in the CDR3. This CDR3 reads CASSSGAGGLAGTYEQYF. The CDR3 nucleotides are TGTGCCAGCAGCTCCGGAGCAGGGGGACTAGCGGGGACCTACGAGCAGTACTTC. Variable domain in full (rest from reference TRBV7-8 and TRBJ2-7): GAGVSQSPRYKVAKRGQDVALRCDPISGHVSLFWYQQALGQGPEFLTYFQNEAQLDKSGLPSDRFFAERPEGSVSTLKIQRTQQEDSAVYLCASSSGAGGLAGTYEQYFGPGTRLTVT.

The sample holds many counts of this clonotype. This sequence joins TRBV7-2 and TRBJ2-7, with D unresolved. The CDR3 is made up of 13 amino acids. The V gene lost 4 bases and the J gene lost 2 bases, with 9 bases spanning the gap. The germline CDR1 and CDR2 sequences are SGHTA and FQGNSA. CDR3: CASSYGSTYEQYF. The CDR3 coding sequence is TGTGCCAGCAGCTACGGATCGACCTACGAGCAGTACTTC.

At least ten counts were recorded for this clonotype. The chain joins TRBV5-4 to TRBJ2-3, with D unclear. Between the trimmed V and J ends, which lost 5 bases and 2 bases, there was a span of 12 bases. The germline V gene has CDR1 SGHNT and CDR2 YYREEE (reference sequence). The CDR3 is made up of 14 amino acids. The CDR3 protein is CASREERDTDTQYF. CDR3 DNA sequence: TGTGCCAGCAGGGAAGAAAGGGACACAGATACGCAGTATTTT. Looking up the rest from reference TRBV5-4 and TRBJ2-3 gives the full variable domain: ETGVTQSPTHLIKTRGQQVTLRCSSQSGHNTVSWYQQALGQGPQFIFQYYREEENGRGNFPPRFSGLQFPNYSSELNVNALELDDSALYLCASREERDTDTQYFGPGTRLTVL.

This clonotype was seen many times. As DNA, the CDR3 is TGTGCCAGCAGCTCCACCGGTGGACAGCCCCAGCATTTT. This encodes CASSSTGGQPQHF. V gene TRBV6-1 combines with J gene TRBJ1-5; no definite D call. The ends were cut back, 6 bases at V and 7 bases at J, with 13 bases in the middle. Germline V CDR1 and CDR2: MNHNS, SASEGT. The CDR3 is 13 residues long.

This clonotype has more than one count but fewer than ten. The chain is built from TRBV20-1 and TRBJ2-5; D might be TRBD2 (6 bases). Looked up from germline, CDR1 is DFQATT and CDR2 is SNEGSKA (reference sequence). The CDR3 spans 12 residues. V was shortened by 6 bases and J by 4 bases, with 12 bases between the two germline ends. DNA of the CDR3: TGCAGTGCAACGGGGGACGCAGAGACCCAGTACTTC. It codes for CSATGDAETQYF.

This clonotype was detected a few times. The V call is TRBV6-2 or TRBV6-3, the J call TRBJ1-5; D call uncertain. The germline gives CDR1 MNHEY, CDR2 SVGEGT. V lost 2 bases to trimming and J lost 3 bases, with 8 bases between them. The CDR3 has 14 residues. CDR3 in amino acids: CASSYSDTNQPQHF. The CDR3 bases are TGTGCCAGCAGTTACAGTGACACCAATCAGCCCCAGCATTTT.

In this sample, this clonotype turned up many times. V usage is TRBV12-3 or TRBV12-4 and J usage is TRBJ1-2, with D tentatively TRBD1 (5 bases). The CDR3 runs to 13 residues. Trimming took off 4 bases at V and 5 bases at J, with 11 bases between the two ends. The CDR3 is CASSSAGRYGYTF. The CDR3 DNA is TGTGCCAGCAGTTCAGCAGGGCGGTATGGCTACACCTTC.

The chain joins TRBV29-1 to TRBJ1-4, with a tentative D call TRBD1 (5 bases). CDR3 length: 16 residues. V was clipped by 4 bases and J by 5 bases, with 20 bases between them. Germline V CDR1 and CDR2: SQVTM, ANQGSEA. In DNA form, the CDR3 reads TGCAGCGTTGGACCCGGGGCTGAGGGCTCCAATGAAAAACTGTTTTTT. Translating it yields CSVGPGAEGSNEKLFF.

This clonotype was detected many times. The V call is TRBV7-3, the J call TRBJ2-5; D remains unclear. The length of the CDR3 is 13 residues. Per the germline V gene, CDR1 is SGHTA and CDR2 is FQGTGA. Deletions cut 1 base from V and 5 bases from J, with 8 bases between. CDR3 amino acids: CASSLKLEETQYF. CDR3 DNA: TGTGCCAGCAGCTTAAAATTGGAGGAGACCCAGTACTTC.

The chain carries TRBV25-1 and TRBJ1-1; no firm D call. Per the germline V gene, CDR1 is MGHDK and CDR2 is SYGVNS. The CDR3 contains 15 residues. V was trimmed by 5 bases and J by 1 base, leaving 14 bases between them. As DNA, the CDR3 is TGTGCCAGCAGTCCACCCTTTAGGGAGAACACTGAAGCTTTCTTT. The encoded protein is CASSPPFRENTEAFF.

Remarks on this clonotype: This may arise from a read error, as a much more abundant clone is one base away. The chain joins TRBV11-3 to TRBJ2-2; either TRBD1 or TRBD2 may supply D (5 bases each). In germline, CDR1 is SGHNT, CDR2 YENEEA. The CDR3 sequence is 13 residues long. Deletions cut 3 bases from V and 3 bases from J, with 5 bases between. DNA for the CDR3: TGTGCCAGCAGCTTGGGGGACACCGGGGAGCTGTTTTTT. It yields the protein CASSLGDTGELFF.

This clonotype has more than one count but fewer than ten. The gene calls are TRBV28 and TRBJ2-3; D unresolved. CDR1 is MDHEN and CDR2 is SYDVKM in the germline V gene. The CDR3 is made up of 15 amino acids. V was clipped by 5 bases and J by 0 bases, with 12 bases between them. This chain's CDR3 is CASSPRLTSTDTQYF. The CDR3 DNA follows: TGTGCCAGCAGTCCCCGGTTAACTAGCACAGATACGCAGTATTTT.

The chain recombines TRBV29-1 with TRBJ1-1, with 7 bases aligning to TRBD1. CDR3 length: 12 residues. Per the germline V gene, CDR1 is SQVTM and CDR2 is ANQGSEA. V shed 3 bases and J 5 bases; nucleotides not matched to a gene: 3. Here the CDR3 DNA reads TGCAGCGTTGAGGAGACAGGGACTGAAGCTTTCTTT. It specifies CSVEETGTEAFF. Using reference TRBV29-1 and TRBJ1-1 for the parts outside the CDR3, the full variable domain is SAVISQKPSRDICQRGTSLTIQCQVDSQVTMMFWYRQQPGQSLTLIATANQGSEATYESGFVIDKFPISRPNLTFSTLTVSNMSPEDSSIYLCSVEETGTEAFFGQGTRLTVV.

This clonotype was seen ten or more times. The chain couples TRBV30 to TRBJ1-5, with a weak D call TRBD1 (5 bases). Between the trimmed V and J ends, which lost 1 base and 8 bases, there was a span of 12 bases. The CDR3 spans 13 residues. Germline V gene lookup returns CDR1 GTSNPN and CDR2 SVGIG (reference sequence). CDR3 in DNA: TGTGCCTGGAGTGAAAGGGGTTTTGAGCCCCAGCATTTT. Its translation is CAWSERGFEPQHF.

This clonotype was recorded at least ten times. This chain uses TRBV12-3 or TRBV12-4 with TRBJ1-2, with D unresolved. Trimming pared 4 bases from V and 4 bases from J, leaving 13 bases between. The CDR3 is made up of 14 amino acids. This chain's CDR3 is CASSSWPPGYGYTF. The CDR3 region has the DNA TGTGCCAGCAGTTCTTGGCCCCCCGGCTATGGCTACACCTTC.

This clonotype occurred a few times. The chain carries TRBV5-6 and TRBJ2-7, with 11 positions matching TRBD2. CDR3 length equals 18 residues. Germline assignment: CDR1 SGHDT and CDR2 YYEEEE. Losses at the gene ends were 2 bases for V and 2 bases for J; bases not matched to a gene: 12. This CDR3 reads CASSFRPRLAGGPYEQYF. The CDR3 bases are TGTGCCAGCAGCTTCAGGCCACGGCTAGCGGGAGGACCCTACGAGCAGTACTTC.

This clonotype was recorded at least ten times. The genes are TRBV29-1 and TRBJ2-7; D unclear. CDR1 SQVTM and CDR2 ANQGSEA come from the germline V gene. Deletions cut 2 bases from V and 5 bases from J, with 13 bases between. The CDR3 loop spans 13 amino acids. The CDR3 DNA follows: TGCAGCGTTGAAAGGGCAGGTCCAAACGAGCAGTACTTC. Encoded protein: CSVERAGPNEQYF.

Ten or more counts support this clonotype. The chain combines TRBV7-2 with TRBJ2-1; 11 nucleotides agree with TRBD2. Germline V gene sequence: CDR1 SGHTA, CDR2 FQGNSA. The CDR3 length is 16 residues. The J segment lost 8 bases and the V segment lost 4 bases, leaving 10 bases of the junction unmatched. DNA for the CDR3: TGTGCCAGCAGCTCCCGAGGGGCTAGCGGGAGGCATGAGCAGTTCTTC. Translating gives CASSSRGASGRHEQFF.

The chain employs TRBV20-1 and TRBJ1-5; D ambiguous. Germline-derived CDR1 and CDR2 are DFQATT and SNEGSKA (reference sequence). The CDR3 is made up of 14 amino acids. The germline V and J ends were trimmed by 1 base and 3 bases, with 10 bases remaining between them. The CDR3 sequence: CSARGGPANQPQHF. CDR3 bases: TGCAGTGCTAGAGGAGGCCCGGCCAATCAGCCCCAGCATTTT.

This clonotype was seen repeatedly, ten times or more. The rearrangement joins TRBV6-5 to TRBJ2-2; maybe TRBD2 (5 bases). The CDR3 contains 16 residues. Trimming shortened V by 0 bases and J by 1 base, and 9 bases separated the two germline ends. The germline CDR1 and CDR2 sequences are MNHEY and SVGAGI. CDR3 in amino acids: CASSYSQRRNTGELFF. The CDR3 region has the DNA TGTGCCAGCAGTTACTCCCAGCGGCGGAACACCGGGGAGCTGTTTTTT.

In its sample, this clonotype was seen many times. The chain links TRBV5-6 to TRBJ1-2, with 9 bases lining up with TRBD1. V lost 5 bases and J lost 0; bases outside the gene matches: 5. Germline V lookup: CDR1 SGHDT, CDR2 YYEEEE. CDR3 length: 15 amino acids. CDR3 sequence (DNA): TGTGCCAGCAGTCGGGGACAGGGAGCTAACTATGGCTACACCTTC. It encodes CASSRGQGANYGYTF.

The chain employs TRBV20-1 and TRBJ2-5; weak D call: TRBD2 (5 bases). The germline V and J ends were trimmed by 0 bases and 5 bases, with 13 bases remaining between them. The V gene's germline CDR1 is DFQATT and CDR2 SNEGSKA (reference sequence). The CDR3 extends over 14 amino acids. The CDR3 nucleotides are TGCAGTGCTAGAGATAGCGCGAGAGGGGAGACCCAGTACTTC. This codes for CSARDSARGETQYF.